This entry lists 22 T cell receptor beta chains sequenced from one sample in a study of blood T cell repertoires in COVID-19. Clones were sequenced by immunoSEQ multiplex PCR, and TCRdb holds only the in-frame ones, with some missing. Here the sample spans 76,000 or so clones, about 93% being singletons. What was sequenced was peripheral blood. These receptors were collected from a human donor in a cohort sampled during active COVID-19.

The J gene is TRBJ2-3, the V gene TRBV6-2 or TRBV6-3; 8 bases match TRBD2. Germline V gene sequence: CDR1 MNHEY, CDR2 SVGEGT. J lost 0 bases, V lost 2 bases, and 1 base had no gene match. The CDR3 runs 15 residues. The CDR3 here is CASSYKRGSTDTQYF. For the CDR3, the DNA is TGTGCCAGCAGTTACAAGCGGGGGAGCACAGATACGCAGTATTTT.

This chain connects TRBV3-1 (or the pseudogene TRBV3-2) to TRBJ2-7; D might be TRBD2 (7 bases). Germline V gene sequence: CDR1 LGHDT, CDR2 YNNKEL (reference sequence). Trimming removed 0 bases from V and 3 bases from J, with 9 bases in between. The CDR3 is 14 residues long. The CDR3 sequence: CASSQEGGLYEQYF. In DNA, the CDR3 is TGTGCCAGCAGCCAAGAGGGGGGGCTCTACGAGCAGTACTTC.

The CDR3 is CASSLAPSGVMDEQFF. The CDR3 nucleotides read TGTGCCAGCAGTCTAGCCCCCAGCGGGGTTATGGATGAGCAGTTCTTC. The chain carries TRBV7-6 and TRBJ2-1; 7 bases fit TRBD2. In germline, CDR1 is SGHVS, CDR2 FNYEAQ. V dropped 6 bases and J dropped 8; count of bases not matched to a gene: 16. CDR3 size: 16 residues.

CDR3 bases: TGTGCCAGCAGCCCTTTGGGGGGGAACTTCTACAATGAGCAGTTCTTC. Translating gives CASSPLGGNFYNEQFF. The chain uses TRBV7-2 and TRBJ2-1; TRBD2 agrees at 7 bases. This CDR3 comprises 16 residues. Losses at the gene ends were 5 bases for V and 3 bases for J; bases not matched to a gene: 10. Germline V CDR1 and CDR2: SGHTA, FQGNSA.

This chain uses TRBV6-5 with TRBJ1-2; 7 nucleotides align to TRBD1. From germline, CDR1 is MNHEY and CDR2 SVGAGI. V trimming: 4 bases; J trimming: 4 bases; junction bases outside the gene matches: 3. The CDR3 contains 13 residues. CDR3 DNA sequence: TGTGCCAGCAGTTTCGGGACAGCCTATGGCTACACCTTC. Translation: CASSFGTAYGYTF.

The rearrangement uses TRBV5-4 and TRBJ2-3, with D maybe TRBD2 (5 bases). Trimming took off 5 bases at V and 12 bases at J, with 22 bases between the two ends. Germline CDR1 reads SGHNT; CDR2 reads YYREEE (reference sequence). The CDR3 is 14 residues long. CDR3 protein: CASRAGSLTDFQYF. CDR3 in DNA: TGTGCCAGCAGGGCTGGGAGTCTCACAGATTTTCAGTATTTT.

The chain joins TRBV18 to TRBJ2-5; D possibly corresponds to TRBD2 (5 bases). Trimming stripped 10 bases from V and 4 bases from J, with 19 bases between. The CDR3 consists of 14 residues. Germline V gene lookup returns CDR1 KGHSH and CDR2 LQKENI. The CDR3, as DNA: TGTGCCACCCGAACCACGCGGGTTGGAGAGACCCAGTACTTC. It yields the protein CATRTTRVGETQYF. Full variable domain (missing parts from reference TRBV18 and TRBJ2-5): NAGVMQNPRHLVRRRGQEARLRCSPMKGHSHVYWYRQLPEEGLKFMVYLQKENIIDESGMPKERFSAEFPKEGPSILRIQQVVRGDSAAYFCATRTTRVGETQYFGPGTRLLVL.

This chain uses TRBV7-9 with TRBJ2-1; the D gene is possibly TRBD2 (7 bases). Looked up from germline, CDR1 is SEHNR and CDR2 is FQNEAQ (reference sequence). The V end was cut by 4 bases, the J end by 9 bases, with 10 bases between. This CDR3 is built from 12 residues. The CDR3 loop is CASSSGGPEQFF. The CDR3 bases are TGTGCCAGCAGCTCGGGGGGCCCTGAGCAGTTCTTC.

The chain recombines TRBV4-1 with TRBJ2-1, with 12 bases identical to TRBD2. CDR1 and CDR2 from the germline V gene are MGHRA and YSYEKL. This CDR3 region has 20 residues. Trimming took 0 bases from V and 6 from J; bases not matched to a gene: 15. The CDR3 DNA reads TGCGCCAGCAGCCAAGATAGGCTAGCGGGGGGGGCCACACATCGCAATGAGCAGTTCTTC. Translation: CASSQDRLAGGATHRNEQFF.

This clone has only one observation. The rearrangement uses TRBV7-3 and TRBJ2-2; D remains ambiguous. Germline-derived CDR1 and CDR2 are SGHTA and FQGTGA. Trimming stripped 4 bases from V and 6 bases from J, with 9 bases between. This CDR3 has 13 amino acids. In DNA, the CDR3 is TGTGCCAGCAGCTCGCAGATGGCCGGGGAGCTGTTTTTT. This codes for CASSSQMAGELFF. Combining the CDR3 with reference TRBV7-3 and TRBJ2-2 gives the whole variable domain GAGVSQTPSNKVTEKGKYVELRCDPISGHTALYWYRQSLGQGPEFLIYFQGTGAADDSGLPNDRFFAVRPEGSVSTLKIQRTERGDSAVYLCASSSQMAGELFFGEGSRLTVL.

This clone was seen a few times. CDR3 bases: TGTGCAGCCAGTAGCGGGGGGTCCTACGAGCAGTACTTC. Translated, it gives CAASSGGSYEQYF. The rearrangement links TRBV2 to TRBJ2-7; 10 bases map to TRBD2. This CDR3 has 13 amino acids. Germline V gives CDR1 SNHLY, CDR2 FYNNEI.

The chain has TRBV6-6 and TRBJ2-1; 9 bases are shared with TRBD1. The CDR3 has 15 residues. Germline CDR1 and CDR2: MNHNY and SVGAGI (reference sequence). V lost 5 bases and J lost 6; bases outside the gene matches: 8. This CDR3 reads CASSHRDRVINEQFF. CDR3 DNA: TGTGCCAGCAGTCACCGGGACAGGGTAATCAATGAGCAGTTCTTC.

There are a few counts of this clone. The rearrangement uses TRBV27 and TRBJ2-5; 10 nucleotides match TRBD2. The CDR3 length is 12 residues. Losses at the gene ends were 8 bases for V and 5 bases for J; bases not matched to a gene: 2. The germline V gene has CDR1 MNHEY and CDR2 SMNVEV (reference sequence). The CDR3 DNA follows: TGTGCCAGCCGGACTAGCGGTGAGACCCAGTACTTC. Protein: CASRTSGETQYF.

The chain joins TRBV5-6 to TRBJ2-2, with 8 nucleotides matching TRBD2. CDR1 and CDR2 from the germline V gene are SGHDT and YYEEEE. The CDR3 has 16 amino acids. The J segment lost 4 bases and the V segment lost 3 bases, leaving 8 bases of the junction unmatched. This chain's CDR3 is CASSSRGGAGTGELFF. CDR3 nucleotides: TGTGCCAGCAGCTCCCGGGGGGGGGCCGGCACCGGGGAGCTGTTTTTT.

This chain joins TRBV2 and TRBJ1-5; D may be TRBD1 (6 bases). CDR1 SNHLY and CDR2 FYNNEI come from the germline V gene. Trimming cost V 2 bases and J 8 bases, with 16 bases left between them. The CDR3 totals 15 residues. In nucleotides, the CDR3 is TGTGCCAGCAGTGAAATCCTTGGCAGGGGTGAGCCCCAGCATTTT. Amino acids: CASSEILGRGEPQHF.

This rearrangement joins TRBV6-5 to TRBJ1-4, with 7 bases fitting TRBD1. V gave up 4 bases and J gave up 3 bases; unmatched junction bases: 5. Germline lookup yields CDR1 MNHEY and CDR2 SVGAGI. The CDR3 sequence is 15 residues long. This CDR3 is CASSSGQAPNEKLFF. The CDR3 DNA sequence: TGTGCCAGCAGTTCCGGACAGGCGCCTAATGAAAAACTGTTTTTT.

This clone was found once. CDR3 coding DNA: TGCGCCAGCAGCCGAGCAACGAACACCGGGGAGCTGTTTTTT. Translated, it gives CASSRATNTGELFF. The rearrangement joins TRBV5-1 to TRBJ2-2; D uncertain. The V gene's germline CDR1 is SGHRS and CDR2 YFSETQ. The CDR3 consists of 14 residues. V was trimmed by 4 bases and J by 0 bases, leaving 7 bases between them.

This sequence joins TRBV7-3 and TRBJ2-3, with 16 bases identical to TRBD2. Germline V gene lookup returns CDR1 SGHTA and CDR2 FQGTGA. With V trimmed by 0 bases and J by 10 bases, 4 bases remained unmatched. The CDR3 has 16 residues. The CDR3 is CASSLTGTSGGAAQYF. The CDR3 DNA follows: TGTGCCAGCAGCTTAACCGGGACTAGCGGGGGGGCAGCGCAGTATTTT.

This clone came up once. This sequence joins TRBV7-2 and TRBJ2-5, with D unresolved. There are 16 residues in the CDR3. Trimming stripped 5 bases from V and 5 bases from J, with 21 bases between. In germline, CDR1 is SGHTA, CDR2 FQGNSA. The CDR3 loop reads CASSPSLVVSWETQYF. For the CDR3, the DNA is TGTGCCAGCAGCCCCAGCCTAGTCGTGTCGTGGGAGACCCAGTACTTC.

The chain employs TRBV3-1 (or the pseudogene TRBV3-2) and TRBJ2-7; D is ambiguous. Germline CDR1 and CDR2: LGHDT and YNNKEL (reference sequence). V was clipped by 4 bases and J by 3 bases, with 4 bases between them. The CDR3 contains 11 residues. CDR3 nucleotide sequence: TGTGCCAGCAGCCGTAGCTACGAGCAGTACTTC. It specifies CASSRSYEQYF.

This clone came up once. The chain combines TRBV7-2 with TRBJ2-3, with D possibly matching TRBD2 (5 bases). V lost 4 bases and J lost 6, with 14 bases in between. Germline V gene data show CDR1 as SGHTA and CDR2 as FQGNSA. CDR3 size: 14 residues. The chain's CDR3 is CASSSRGAEDTQYF. CDR3 in DNA: TGTGCCAGCAGCTCGCGTGGAGCGGAGGATACGCAGTATTTT.

This chain uses TRBV5-4 with TRBJ2-1, with TRBD2 matching over 7 bases. This CDR3 spans 16 amino acids. J was trimmed by 5 bases and V by 0 bases; bases with no gene match: 8. From germline, CDR1 is SGHNT and CDR2 YYREEE (reference sequence). The CDR3, as DNA: TGTGCCAGCAGCTTGGCCCTTGGGGGGGTCAACAATGAGCAGTTCTTC. This codes for CASSLALGGVNNEQFF.